This T cell receptor (beta chain) was found in a study of cytotoxic CD8 clonotypes in ibrutinib-treated CLL. The intended depth for sequencing was 1 in 200,000 to 1 in 1 million T cells. TCRdb keeps only in-frame clones here, not all; method: immunoSEQ multiplex PCR. The sample has 150,000 to 200,000 clones; 81% are singletons. The ends were cut back, 4 bases at V and 8 bases at J, with 17 bases in the middle. CDR1 and CDR2 (germline): SNHLY, FYNNEI. This CDR3 has 15 amino acids. Study-wide results and limits: Baseline clonality, above age-matched healthy donor levels, tracked circulating CD8+ T-cell counts.

Points on this clone: Its antigen is unknown.

The V call is TRBV2, the J call TRBJ1-4, with D possibly being TRBD1 (6 bases). Material: PBMCs, obtained after 12 months of ibrutinib treatment. This receptor was identified in a human donor with chronic lymphocytic leukemia. CDR3 loop: CASSALGGGGEKLFF. The CDR3, as DNA: TGTGCCAGCAGTGCCCTAGGGGGAGGTGGGGAAAAACTGTTTTTT.